The 11 T cell receptor beta chains below were found in one sample sequenced in a study of blood T cell repertoires in COVID-19. Clones were sequenced by immunoSEQ multiplex PCR, and TCRdb holds only the in-frame ones, with some missing. The table has some 200,000 clones, approximately 90% seen once. The sequenced sample was peripheral blood. The source of these receptors is a man aged 35 to 55 with active or convalescent COVID-19.

The chain has TRBV18 and TRBJ2-3; D remains ambiguous. The CDR3 totals 13 residues. With 2 bases removed from V and 0 bases from J, the gap between germline ends came to 3 bases. Germline CDR1 KGHSH, CDR2 LQKENI. The chain's CDR3 is CASSPSSTDTQYF. CDR3 sequence (DNA): TGTGCCAGCTCACCAAGCAGCACAGATACGCAGTATTTT.

This clone was seen more than once but under ten times. The gene calls are TRBV19 and TRBJ1-1, with a possible D match to TRBD1 (5 bases). Germline CDR1 reads LNHDA; CDR2 reads SQIVND (reference sequence). The V and J ends lost 6 bases and 6 bases respectively, with 11 bases between them. The CDR3 is 12 residues long. CDR3 residues: CASRKGLAEAFF. In DNA, the CDR3 is TGTGCCAGTAGAAAGGGACTGGCTGAAGCTTTCTTT.

The gene calls are TRBV7-9 and TRBJ1-2; 10 bases match TRBD1. The CDR3 contains 15 residues. The V and J ends lost 5 bases and 1 base, in that order; junction bases with no gene match: 4. The V gene's germline CDR1 is SEHNR and CDR2 FQNEAQ (reference sequence). The CDR3 DNA sequence: TGTGCCAGCAGCCTCAGGACAGGGGGTAACTATGGCTACACCTTC. Its protein product is CASSLRTGGNYGYTF.

This sequence joins TRBV15 and TRBJ1-5, with 7 bases matching TRBD1. Germline values: CDR1 LNHNV, CDR2 YYDKDF (reference sequence). J lost 0 bases, V lost 1 base, and 9 bases had no gene match. This CDR3 contains 18 residues. As DNA, the CDR3 is TGTGCCACCAGCAGAGGCGACGGGACAGTCCCTAGCAATCAGCCCCAGCATTTT. This sequence encodes CATSRGDGTVPSNQPQHF.

The chain has TRBV10-3 and TRBJ2-3; the D gene is possibly TRBD1 (6 bases). The CDR3 has 17 residues. The V gene's germline CDR1 is ENHRY and CDR2 SYGVKD. Trimming left V 6 bases short and J 2 bases short, with 21 bases between. CDR3 sequence reads: CAIRPTGVGHLTDTQYF. The CDR3, as DNA: TGTGCCATCAGACCCACTGGCGTGGGACACCTCACAGATACGCAGTATTTT.

The CDR3 DNA follows: TGTGCCTGGAGTATAGGAACAGGGTATGAAAAACTGTTTTTT. This translates into CAWSIGTGYEKLFF. This sequence joins TRBV30 and TRBJ1-4; possibly TRBD1 for D (6 bases). V was clipped by 2 bases and J by 6 bases, with 13 bases between them. Germline lookup yields CDR1 GTSNPN and CDR2 SVGIG (reference sequence). The CDR3 covers 14 residues.

The count of this clone is one. J is TRBJ1-4 and V is TRBV19; TRBD1 matches at 8 bases. Germline CDR1 and CDR2: LNHDA and SQIVND (reference sequence). The CDR3 extends over 16 amino acids. The V and J ends lost 7 bases and 0 bases, in that order; junction bases with no gene match: 7. Here the CDR3 reads CASTRTGQATNEKLFF. CDR3 in DNA: TGTGCCAGTACCCGGACAGGGCAAGCAACTAATGAAAAACTGTTTTTT.

The gene calls are TRBV28 and TRBJ1-3, with 8 nucleotides matching TRBD1. The CDR3 is 15 amino acids. CDR1 and CDR2 from the germline V gene are MDHEN and SYDVKM. J gave up 0 bases and V 8 bases, and 6 bases lay outside the gene matches. The CDR3 bases are TGTGCCAGCGCCAGGACAGGGCTCTCTGGAAACACCATATATTTT. It encodes CASARTGLSGNTIYF.

CDR3 DNA: TGTGCCAGCAGCCTATCCAGCGGGAGTATGTCTGAGCAGTTCTTC. Protein product: CASSLSSGSMSEQFF. This chain connects TRBV27 to TRBJ2-1, with TRBD2 matching over 8 bases. The germline gives CDR1 MNHEY, CDR2 SMNVEV (reference sequence). The CDR3 sequence is 15 residues long. With V trimmed by 6 bases and J by 9 bases, 13 bases remained unmatched.

The chain carries TRBV3-1 (or the pseudogene TRBV3-2) and TRBJ2-3, with D hard to call. V was pared by 6 bases and J by 6 bases, with 16 bases between. The CDR3 consists of 14 residues. Germline V gene data show CDR1 as LGHDT and CDR2 as YNNKEL (reference sequence). CDR3 DNA sequence: TGTGCCAGCAGAAAAACCGAGCTCCTGGATACGCAGTATTTT. It is translated as CASRKTELLDTQYF.

V gene TRBV7-2 combines with J gene TRBJ2-5, with D maybe TRBD2 (5 bases). This CDR3 is built from 14 residues. Germline lookup yields CDR1 SGHTA and CDR2 FQGNSA. Trimming took off 2 bases at V and 4 bases at J, with 11 bases between the two ends. The CDR3 loop reads CASSLRPGGETQYF. The CDR3 nucleotides are TGTGCCAGCAGCTTAAGGCCCGGAGGAGAGACCCAGTACTTC.